This T cell receptor (beta chain) was recovered during a study of blood T cell repertoires in COVID-19. The V segment lost 4 bases and the J segment 2 bases; nucleotides outside the gene matches: 5. Per germline, CDR1 SGHAT and CDR2 FQNNGV. The CDR3 runs to 15 residues. Produced via immunoSEQ multiplex PCR; TCRdb's table is partial and in-frame only. Here the sample spans 120,000 to 150,000 clones, around 90% being singletons. This rearrangement joins TRBV11-2 to TRBJ1-3; 7 bases are a match to TRBD1. Material: peripheral blood. The source of this sequence is a woman aged 45-60 years with acute or convalescent COVID-19. The CDR3 region has the DNA TGTGCCAGCAGCTCGGACAGGATCACTGGAAACACCATATATTTT. It codes for CASSSDRITGNTIYF.